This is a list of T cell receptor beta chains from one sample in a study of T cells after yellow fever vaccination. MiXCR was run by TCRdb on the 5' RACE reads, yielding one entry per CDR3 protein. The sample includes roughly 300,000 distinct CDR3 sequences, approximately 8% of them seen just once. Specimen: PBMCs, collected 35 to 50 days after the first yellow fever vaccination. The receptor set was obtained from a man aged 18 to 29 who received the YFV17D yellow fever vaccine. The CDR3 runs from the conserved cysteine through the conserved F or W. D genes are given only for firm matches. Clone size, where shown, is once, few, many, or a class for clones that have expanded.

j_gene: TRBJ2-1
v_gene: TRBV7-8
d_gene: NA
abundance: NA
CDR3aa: CASSLGDQLYNEQFF
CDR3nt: TGTGCCAGCAGCTTAGGGGACCAACTTTACAATGAGCAGTTCTTC

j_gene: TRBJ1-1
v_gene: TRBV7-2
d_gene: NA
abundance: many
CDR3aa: CASSLGPAEAFF
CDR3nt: TGTGCCAGCAGCTTAGGCCCGGCAGAAGCTTTCTTT

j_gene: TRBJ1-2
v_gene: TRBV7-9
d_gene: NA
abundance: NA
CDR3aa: CASSLALWNGYTF
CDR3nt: TGTGCCAGCAGCTTAGCCCTTTGGAATGGCTACACCTTC

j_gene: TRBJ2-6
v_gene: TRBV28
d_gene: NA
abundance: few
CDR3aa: CASLGANVLTF
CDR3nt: TGTGCCAGCCTTGGGGCCAACGTCCTGACTTTC

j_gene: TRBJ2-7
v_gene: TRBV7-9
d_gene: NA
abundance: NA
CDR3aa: CASRPPGPSSYEQYF
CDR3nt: TGTGCCAGCAGACCTCCGGGACCGAGCTCCTACGAGCAGTACTTC

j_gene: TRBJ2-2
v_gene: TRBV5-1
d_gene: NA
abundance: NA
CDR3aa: CASSRMGNTGELFF
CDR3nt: TGCGCCAGCAGCCGAATGGGCAACACCGGGGAGCTGTTTTTT

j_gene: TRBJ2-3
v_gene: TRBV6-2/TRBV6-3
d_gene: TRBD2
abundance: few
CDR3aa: CASNKLAGGLDTQYF
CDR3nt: TGTGCCAGCAATAAGCTAGCGGGGGGGCTAGATACGCAGTATTTT

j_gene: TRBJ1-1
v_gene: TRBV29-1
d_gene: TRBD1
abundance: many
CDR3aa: CSVQDTGGAITEAFF
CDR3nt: TGCAGCGTCCAAGACACAGGGGGGGCGATCACTGAAGCTTTCTTT

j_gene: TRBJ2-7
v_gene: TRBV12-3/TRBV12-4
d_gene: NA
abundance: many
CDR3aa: CASSKEGSSYEQYF
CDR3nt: TGTGCCAGCAGTAAAGAGGGGAGCTCCTACGAGCAGTACTTC

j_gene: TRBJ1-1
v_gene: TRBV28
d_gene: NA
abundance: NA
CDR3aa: CASSLYGEAFF
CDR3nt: TGTGCCAGCAGTTTATATGGTGAAGCTTTCTTT

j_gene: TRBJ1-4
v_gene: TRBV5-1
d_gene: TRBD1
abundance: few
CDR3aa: CASSYRGATNEKLFF
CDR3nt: TGCGCCAGCAGCTACAGGGGGGCAACTAATGAAAAACTGTTTTTT

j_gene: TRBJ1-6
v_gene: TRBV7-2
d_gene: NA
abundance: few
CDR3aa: CASSSPSRGGASPLHF
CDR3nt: TGTGCCAGCAGCTCCCCGTCTAGGGGTGGGGCCTCACCCCTCCACTTT

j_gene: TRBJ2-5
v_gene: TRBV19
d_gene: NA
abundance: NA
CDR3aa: CASSMGAGVQETQYF
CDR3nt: TGTGCCAGTAGTATGGGGGCCGGGGTCCAAGAGACCCAGTACTTC

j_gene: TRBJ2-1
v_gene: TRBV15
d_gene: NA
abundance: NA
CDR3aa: CATSSTVISSYNEQFF
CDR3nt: TGTGCCACCAGCAGTACGGTCATTAGCTCCTACAATGAGCAGTTCTTC

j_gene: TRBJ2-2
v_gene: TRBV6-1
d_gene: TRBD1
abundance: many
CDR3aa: CASSRGTGVTGELFF
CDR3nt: TGTGCCAGCAGTCGAGGGACAGGGGTAACCGGGGAGCTGTTTTTT

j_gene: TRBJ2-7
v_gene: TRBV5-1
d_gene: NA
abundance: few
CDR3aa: CASSRAHTGSYEQYF
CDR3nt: TGCGCCAGCAGCCGGGCCCACACGGGTTCCTACGAGCAGTACTTC

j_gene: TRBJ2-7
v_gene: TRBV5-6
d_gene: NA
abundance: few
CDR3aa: CASSSMIYPRPHEQYF
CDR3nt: TGTGCCAGCAGCTCCATGATATACCCGCGTCCCCACGAGCAGTACTTC

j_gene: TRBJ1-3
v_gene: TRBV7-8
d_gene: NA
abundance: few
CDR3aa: CASSSQYRDISGNTIYF
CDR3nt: TGTGCCAGCAGCTCCCAATACAGGGACATCTCTGGAAACACCATATATTTT

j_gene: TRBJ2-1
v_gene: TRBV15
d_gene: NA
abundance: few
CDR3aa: CATSRAQRVQFF
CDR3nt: TGTGCCACCAGCAGAGCACAGCGTGTGCAGTTCTTC

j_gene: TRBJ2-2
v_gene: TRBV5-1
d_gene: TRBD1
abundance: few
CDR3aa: CASSPPGQGGGELFF
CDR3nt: TGCGCCAGCAGCCCCCCGGGACAGGGCGGCGGGGAGCTGTTTTTT

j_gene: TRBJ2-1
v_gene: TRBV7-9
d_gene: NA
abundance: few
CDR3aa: CASSPGQIYNEQFF
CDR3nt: TGTGCCAGCAGCCCCGGACAGATCTACAATGAGCAGTTCTTC

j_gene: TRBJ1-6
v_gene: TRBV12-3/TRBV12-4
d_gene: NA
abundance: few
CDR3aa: CASREAGASPPLHF
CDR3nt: TGTGCCAGCAGGGAAGCAGGGGCCAGTCCACCCCTCCACTTT

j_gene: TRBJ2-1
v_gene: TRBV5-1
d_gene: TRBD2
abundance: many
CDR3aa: CASSQGLAGEGEQFF
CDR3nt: TGCGCCAGCAGCCAGGGACTAGCGGGGGAGGGGGAGCAGTTCTTC

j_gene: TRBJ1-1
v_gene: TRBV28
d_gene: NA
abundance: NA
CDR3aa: CASRSGAMNTEAFF
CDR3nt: TGTGCCAGCAGGTCCGGGGCGATGAACACTGAAGCTTTCTTT

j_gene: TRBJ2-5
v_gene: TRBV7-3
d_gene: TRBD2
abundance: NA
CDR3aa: CASSRSGGGAGETQYF
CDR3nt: TGTGCCAGCAGCCGAAGCGGCGGGGGGGCCGGGGAGACCCAGTACTTC

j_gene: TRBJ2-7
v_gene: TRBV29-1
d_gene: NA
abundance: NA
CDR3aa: CSVETVYEQYF
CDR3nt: TGCAGCGTTGAGACAGTATACGAGCAGTACTTC

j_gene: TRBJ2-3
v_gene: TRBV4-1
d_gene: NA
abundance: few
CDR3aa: CASSQESRGGTGTQYF
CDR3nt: TGCGCCAGCAGCCAAGAGAGTCGGGGAGGGACAGGAACGCAGTATTTT

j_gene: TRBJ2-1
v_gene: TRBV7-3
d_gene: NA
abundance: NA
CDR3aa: CASSPDGVRNNEQFF
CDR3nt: TGTGCCAGCAGCCCCGACGGGGTACGAAATAATGAGCAGTTCTTC

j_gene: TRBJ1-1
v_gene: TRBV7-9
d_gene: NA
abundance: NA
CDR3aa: CASSLSRTNVGEAFF
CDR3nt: TGTGCCAGCAGCTTAAGTCGAACAAACGTTGGTGAAGCTTTCTTT

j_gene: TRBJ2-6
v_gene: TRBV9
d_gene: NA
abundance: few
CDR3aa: CASSVTVFSGANVLTF
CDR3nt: TGTGCCAGCAGCGTTACCGTATTCTCTGGGGCCAACGTCCTGACTTTC

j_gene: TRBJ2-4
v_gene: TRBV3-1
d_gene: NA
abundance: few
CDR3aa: CASSHPSGSIKNIQYF
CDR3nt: TGTGCCAGCAGCCACCCCTCCGGGAGTATTAAAAACATTCAGTACTTC

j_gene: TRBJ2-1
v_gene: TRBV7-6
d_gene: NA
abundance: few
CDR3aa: CASSLVRGNEQFF
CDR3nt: TGTGCCAGCAGCTTAGTTAGGGGAAATGAGCAGTTCTTC

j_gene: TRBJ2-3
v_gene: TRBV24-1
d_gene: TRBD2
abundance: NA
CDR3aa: CATGEAGGRTDTQYF
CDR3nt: TGTGCCACCGGGGAAGCGGGGGGGCGCACAGATACGCAGTATTTT

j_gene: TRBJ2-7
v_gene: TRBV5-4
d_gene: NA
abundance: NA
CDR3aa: CASTRERGNYEQYF
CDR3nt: TGTGCCAGCACCCGGGAGAGGGGAAACTACGAGCAGTACTTC

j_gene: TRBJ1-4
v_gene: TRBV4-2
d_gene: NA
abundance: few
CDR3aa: CASSRGADQKLFF
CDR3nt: TGTGCCAGCAGCCGGGGTGCTGATCAAAAACTGTTTTTT

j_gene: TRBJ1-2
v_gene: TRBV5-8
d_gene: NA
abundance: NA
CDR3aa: CASSFLGRGYGYTF
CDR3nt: TGTGCCAGCAGCTTCCTCGGCCGGGGCTATGGCTACACCTTC

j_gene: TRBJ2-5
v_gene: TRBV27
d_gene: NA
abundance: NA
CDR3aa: CASKNRAQGETQYF
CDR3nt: TGTGCCAGCAAAAACAGAGCCCAGGGGGAGACCCAGTACTTC

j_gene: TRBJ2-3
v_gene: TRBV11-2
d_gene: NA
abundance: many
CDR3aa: CASSLLSSGAFDTDTQYF
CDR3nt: TGTGCCAGCAGCTTACTCTCGTCCGGGGCGTTCGACACAGATACGCAGTATTTT

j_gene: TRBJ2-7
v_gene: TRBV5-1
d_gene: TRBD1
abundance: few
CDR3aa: CASSLKTGNEQYF
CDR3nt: TGCGCCAGCAGCCTAAAGACAGGGAACGAGCAGTACTTC

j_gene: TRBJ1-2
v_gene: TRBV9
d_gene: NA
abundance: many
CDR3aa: CASSSTTRDGYTF
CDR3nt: TGTGCCAGCAGCAGCACCACAAGGGACGGCTACACCTTC

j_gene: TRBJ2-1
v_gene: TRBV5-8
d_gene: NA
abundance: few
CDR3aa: CASSSRLGNEQFF
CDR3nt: TGTGCCAGCAGCTCCCGACTAGGCAATGAGCAGTTCTTC

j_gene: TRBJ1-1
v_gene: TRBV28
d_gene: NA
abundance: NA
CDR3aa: CASSLGFYTEAFF
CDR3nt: TGTGCCAGCAGTTTGGGTTTCTACACTGAAGCTTTCTTT

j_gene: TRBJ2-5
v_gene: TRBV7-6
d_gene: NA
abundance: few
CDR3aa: CASSTFDGLASAYQETQYF
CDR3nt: TGTGCCAGCAGCACCTTTGACGGGCTGGCTAGTGCTTACCAAGAGACCCAGTACTTC

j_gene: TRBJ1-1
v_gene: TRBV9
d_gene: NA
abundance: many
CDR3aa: CASSVGGATEAFF
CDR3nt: TGTGCCAGCAGCGTCGGGGGCGCCACTGAAGCTTTCTTT

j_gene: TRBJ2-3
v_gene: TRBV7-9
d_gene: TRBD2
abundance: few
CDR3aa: CASSDPIRAGDDTQYF
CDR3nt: TGTGCCAGCAGCGACCCAATTAGAGCGGGGGATGATACGCAGTATTTT

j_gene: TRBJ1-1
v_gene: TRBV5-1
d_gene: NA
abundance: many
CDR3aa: CASSRRTGKNTEAFF
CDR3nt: TGCGCCAGCAGCCGGAGAACAGGGAAGAACACTGAAGCTTTCTTT